The 4 T cell receptor beta chains below were found in one sample sequenced in a study of blood T cell repertoires in COVID-19 (dated by TCRdb to 2018 to 2020). Libraries were made using the immunoSEQ multiplex PCR assay. Entries here come from immuneACCESS through TCRdb and include only in-frame sequences with V and J called. Some clones fail to appear in such tables; in the studies checked, an unresolved V gene covers under half of the shortfall, and the cause of the remainder is unknown. This sample lists under 300,000 clones; approximately 80% were detected once. The top ten clones comprise around 2.4% of the sample. Sequencing was carried out using peripheral blood. These receptors originate from a middle-aged man who had recovered from COVID-19.

This clone appeared once. V gene TRBV21-1 combines with J gene TRBJ1-6; the DNA was not used to check the table's D call, TRBD1. TRBV21-1 represents a pseudogene. The CDR3 is 16 residues long. The CDR3 DNA follows: TGTGCCAGCAGCAAATTAGGGACAGGGCTGAATTCACCCCTCCACTTT. It yields the protein CASSKLGTGLNSPLHF.

CDR3 protein: CASSLSPGSPGELFF. The CDR3 DNA is TGTGCCAGCAGCTTGTCGCCAGGTTCCCCCGGGGAGCTGTTTTTT. The rearrangement links TRBV5-6 to TRBJ2-2; D is unresolved. The V and J ends lost 1 base and 6 bases respectively, with 13 bases between them. The CDR3 spans 15 residues. Germline loops: CDR1 SGHDT, CDR2 YYEEEE.

This chain joins TRBV7-8 and TRBJ2-3; D is possibly TRBD2 (5 bases). Germline V lookup: CDR1 SGHVS, CDR2 FQNEAQ. Trimming shortened V by 3 bases and J by 6 bases, and 19 bases separated the two germline ends. The CDR3 spans 16 residues. CDR3 region: CASSFLGESKGDTQYF. In DNA form, the CDR3 reads TGTGCCAGCAGCTTCCTCGGGGAATCCAAAGGCGATACGCAGTATTTT.

The chain carries TRBV10-2 and TRBJ2-5, with 8 bases matching TRBD2. CDR3 length equals 16 residues. CDR1 WSHSY and CDR2 SAAADI come from the germline V gene. The junction had 11 bases not matched to a gene; V was cut back by 5 bases and J by 3 bases. In DNA form, the CDR3 reads TGCGCCAGCAGTCAAAGAGAACTAGCGGACAAAGAGACCCAGTACTTC. Translation: CASSQRELADKETQYF.